The 18 T cell receptor beta chains below were found in one sample sequenced in a study of Graves' ophthalmopathy and Graves' hyperthyroidism. The sequenced template was RNA, covering the TCR beta CDR3 region. The first-round RT-PCR employed HTBI primers together with the Qiagen OneStep RT-PCR kit. A multiplex PCR was then performed as the second round. Via MiXCR, TCRdb re-called the multiplex PCR reads, giving one row per CDR3 protein. The sample comprises approximately 210,000 distinct CDR3 sequences, under 30% of which are singletons, and approximately 8.2% rests with the top ten. What was sequenced was peripheral blood. The receptors stem from a man between 50 and 59 years old with Graves' ophthalmopathy.

This clonotype appeared many times. This rearrangement joins TRBV6-2 or TRBV6-3 to TRBJ2-5, with 7 bases aligning to TRBD2. This CDR3 has 14 residues. V shed 6 bases and J 2 bases; nucleotides not matched to a gene: 6. In germline, CDR1 is MNHEY, CDR2 SVGEGT. The DNA of the CDR3 is TGTGCCAGCAGACCAGCGGGGCCTCAAGAGACCCAGTACTTC. Translated, it gives CASRPAGPQETQYF.

In its sample, this clonotype was seen many times. The genes are TRBV20-1 and TRBJ1-5; D unresolved. From germline, CDR1 is DFQATT and CDR2 SNEGSKA (reference sequence). CDR3 length: 15 amino acids. V was shortened by 5 bases and J by 1 base, with 15 bases between the two germline ends. For the CDR3, the DNA is TGCAGTGCTCTCAGCCGGGGTGGGAGCAATCAGCCCCAGCATTTT. As protein: CSALSRGGSNQPQHF.

The chain employs TRBV7-2 and TRBJ2-5, with D possibly matching TRBD1 (5 bases). The CDR3 runs to 15 residues. The V gene lost 0 bases and the J gene lost 1 base, with 9 bases spanning the gap. The germline gives CDR1 SGHTA, CDR2 FQGNSA. CDR3 sequence: CASSLAYRTQETQYF. DNA of the CDR3: TGTGCCAGCAGCTTAGCGTACAGGACCCAAGAGACCCAGTACTTC.

This clonotype came up many times. The junction departs from the called germline gene at one end, perhaps through a read error. This chain uses TRBV28 with TRBJ2-5; D gene uncertain. Germline V gene data show CDR1 as MDHEN and CDR2 as SYDVKM. The CDR3 runs to 15 residues. As DNA, the CDR3 is TGCGCCAGCAGACCGACTTTTTCGACGGGAGAGACCCAGTACTTC. Amino acid sequence: CASRPTFSTGETQYF.

This clonotype occurred many times. This chain connects TRBV20-1 to TRBJ2-7; tentatively, D is TRBD2 (5 bases). CDR1 and CDR2 from the germline V gene are DFQATT and SNEGSKA (reference sequence). The CDR3 contains 13 residues. V was trimmed by 0 bases and J by 1 base, leaving 7 bases between them. Here the CDR3 DNA reads TGCAGTGCTAGAGAACTAGATTCCTACGAGCAGTACTTC. Amino acid sequence: CSARELDSYEQYF.

A few counts support this clonotype. The V call is TRBV6-1, the J call TRBJ2-7; maybe TRBD1 (6 bases). In germline, CDR1 is MNHNS, CDR2 SASEGT. This CDR3 region has 14 residues. Trimming left V 9 bases short and J 1 base short, with 16 bases between. The CDR3 protein is CASRSTGRSYEQYF. As DNA, the CDR3 is TGTGCCAGTAGATCTACAGGGAGATCCTACGAGCAGTACTTC.

This clonotype was seen repeatedly, ten times or more. The J gene is TRBJ2-5, the V gene TRBV7-6; no firm D call. This CDR3 region has 17 residues. The germline gives CDR1 SGHVS, CDR2 FNYEAQ. V was clipped by 1 base and J by 1 base, with 16 bases between them. The CDR3: CASSLGNNRTPQETQYF. For the CDR3, the DNA is TGTGCCAGCAGCTTAGGAAACAACCGCACCCCCCAAGAGACCCAGTACTTC.

This clonotype has at least ten counts. The chain links TRBV6-2 or TRBV6-3 to TRBJ1-5; possibly TRBD1 for D (5 bases). The CDR3 runs to 14 residues. V shed 6 bases and J shed 7 bases, with 16 bases lying between them. The V gene's germline CDR1 is MNHEY and CDR2 SVGEGT. The CDR3 loop reads CASSNPRVGQPQHF. CDR3 in DNA: TGTGCCAGCAGCAACCCCAGGGTTGGGCAGCCCCAGCATTTT.

V is TRBV6-2 or TRBV6-3 and J is TRBJ2-1, with D maybe TRBD1 (5 bases). Trimming stripped 5 bases from V and 6 bases from J, with 11 bases between. Germline lookup yields CDR1 MNHEY and CDR2 SVGEGT. CDR3 length equals 13 residues. CDR3 bases: TGTGCCAGCAGTCCCAGTGGGGCCAATGAGCAGTTCTTC. It yields the protein CASSPSGANEQFF.

This clonotype was detected ten times or more. The chain uses TRBV27 and TRBJ2-7; no definite D call. Germline V gives CDR1 MNHEY, CDR2 SMNVEV (reference sequence). The V end lost 8 bases, the J end lost 6 bases, and 17 bases lay between the germline ends. This CDR3 comprises 13 residues. The CDR3 sequence: CASQKGISLEQYF. The DNA of the CDR3 is TGTGCCAGCCAGAAAGGGATCTCACTCGAGCAGTACTTC.

This chain uses TRBV28 with TRBJ1-1, with D uncertain. V was cut by 4 bases and J by 1 base, with 7 bases left in between. This CDR3 spans 13 amino acids. Germline V gene lookup returns CDR1 MDHEN and CDR2 SYDVKM. The CDR3 DNA is TGTGCCAGCAGTTATCCACAGAACACTGAAGCTTTCTTT. This gives the protein CASSYPQNTEAFF.

Judged by abundance, this clonotype is medium-sized. The chain joins TRBV28 to TRBJ2-7; 7 bases are a match to TRBD2. This CDR3 contains 16 residues. The ends lost 8 bases at V and 2 bases at J; junction bases unmatched: 15. CDR1 and CDR2 from the germline V gene are MDHEN and SYDVKM. The CDR3 coding sequence is TGTGCCAGCCGGAGTCTTCTCAGCGGGACCCCCTACGAGCAGTACTTC. Protein: CASRSLLSGTPYEQYF.

This clonotype was detected ten times or more. CDR3 in DNA: TGTGCCAGCAGAATACAGGGTAGCTCCTACGAGCAGTACTTC. Protein product: CASRIQGSSYEQYF. The chain carries TRBV6-5 and TRBJ2-7; D possibly corresponds to TRBD1 (6 bases). Germline CDR1 MNHEY, CDR2 SVGAGI. This CDR3 is built from 14 residues. V lost 6 bases and J 0 bases, leaving 12 bases between the germline ends.

This clonotype showed up many times. This chain joins TRBV28 and TRBJ2-7; 7 bases map to TRBD2. V was clipped by 4 bases and J by 3 bases; unmatched bases: 6. CDR3 length: 14 amino acids. Germline values: CDR1 MDHEN, CDR2 SYDVKM. The CDR3 nucleotides read TGTGCCAGCAGTTCTCCTAGCGGAAACTACGAGCAGTACTTC. Encoded protein: CASSSPSGNYEQYF.

This clonotype has a count of ten or more. The chain employs TRBV6-2 or TRBV6-3 and TRBJ2-7; D ambiguous. V shed 7 bases and J shed 2 bases, with 15 bases lying between them. Germline CDR1 MNHEY, CDR2 SVGEGT. The CDR3 contains 14 residues. For the CDR3, the DNA is TGTGCCAGCAAAATTGCGGCGGAACCCTACGAGCAGTACTTC. Protein product: CASKIAAEPYEQYF.

On this clonotype: Possible read error: a much larger clone is one base away. The chain is built from TRBV6-2 or TRBV6-3 and TRBJ2-7, with D unresolved. Germline loops: CDR1 MNHEY, CDR2 SVGEGT. The CDR3 consists of 12 residues. The CDR3 spells CVSSYSHGEQYF. For the CDR3, the DNA is TGTGTCAGCAGTTACTCGCACGGCGAGCAGTACTTC.

This rearrangement joins TRBV11-2 to TRBJ1-6; D is uncertain. This CDR3 contains 15 residues. Trimming removed 5 bases at V and 5 bases at J, with 13 bases between. Per germline, CDR1 SGHAT and CDR2 FQNNGV. The chain's CDR3 is CASSLVGSDNSPLHF. The CDR3 DNA reads TGTGCCAGCAGCCTAGTAGGCAGTGATAATTCACCCCTCCACTTT.

The sample holds many counts of this clonotype. The chain has TRBV19 and TRBJ1-5; possibly TRBD1 for D (6 bases). The CDR3 is 15 amino acids. V was clipped by 3 bases and J by 3 bases, with 12 bases between them. In germline, CDR1 is LNHDA, CDR2 SQIVND (reference sequence). The CDR3 region has the DNA TGTGCCAGTAGTATGCGAGACAGGCTCAATCAGCCCCAGCATTTT. This sequence encodes CASSMRDRLNQPQHF. Full variable domain (outside the CDR3, taken from reference TRBV19 and TRBJ1-5): DGGITQSPKYLFRKEGQNVTLSCEQNLNHDAMYWYRQDPGQGLRLIYYSQIVNDFQKGDIAEGYSVSREKKESFPLTVTSAQKNPTAFYLCASSMRDRLNQPQHFGDGTRLSIL.